A single sample gave rise to the 21 T cell receptor beta chains below, sequenced in a study of identical twins. From the 5' RACE reads, TCRdb called clonotypes with MiXCR, one entry per CDR3 protein. The repertoire consists of hundreds of thousands of distinct CDR3 sequences, with more than 9% occurring once and the leading ten covering around 1.6%. The same data also went into a second study, on yellow fever vaccine responses in identical twins.

The sequencing sample was made of PBMCs. All receptors come from a young woman in good health.

This chain uses TRBV10-2 with TRBJ2-3, with D uncertain. Trimming pared 0 bases from V and 0 bases from J, leaving 7 bases between. CDR3 length: 15 residues. Germline V gene lookup returns CDR1 WSHSY and CDR2 SAAADI. DNA for the CDR3: TGCGCCAGCAGTGAGTCTGCATCTAGCACAGATACGCAGTATTTT. It specifies CASSESASSTDTQYF.

In its sample, this clonotype was seen many times. This sequence joins TRBV27 and TRBJ2-1, with a possible D match to TRBD2 (5 bases). Trimming left V 4 bases short and J 4 bases short, with 8 bases between. CDR1 MNHEY and CDR2 SMNVEV come from the germline V gene (reference sequence). The CDR3 runs to 13 residues. The CDR3: CASSSEVYNEQFF. The DNA of the CDR3 is TGTGCCAGCAGTTCGGAGGTATACAATGAGCAGTTCTTC.

The chain couples TRBV12-3 or TRBV12-4 to TRBJ2-1; D might be TRBD2 (6 bases). This CDR3 spans 16 amino acids. The V gene lost 2 bases and the J gene lost 6 bases, with 17 bases spanning the gap. The CDR3 is CASSLRPPAGTNEQFF. The CDR3 region has the DNA TGTGCCAGCAGTTTAAGGCCCCCTGCGGGGACCAATGAGCAGTTCTTC.

This clonotype appeared a few times. The V and J genes are TRBV3-1 and TRBJ2-7; no clear D. Germline V gene lookup returns CDR1 LGHDT and CDR2 YNNKEL (reference sequence). V was shortened by 2 bases and J by 6 bases, with 8 bases between the two germline ends. CDR3 length: 12 residues. This CDR3 reads CASSQPTGEQYV. In DNA, the CDR3 is TGTGCCAGCAGCCAACCGACCGGCGAGCAGTACGTC.

V and J are TRBV4-1 and TRBJ1-3; possible D gene TRBD1, 6 bases. CDR1 is MGHRA and CDR2 is YSYEKL in the germline V gene. The CDR3 runs to 16 residues. V lost 0 bases, J lost 4 bases, and 13 bases lay in between. The CDR3 loop reads CASSQDQAGAGNTIYF. The CDR3 bases are TGCGCCAGCAGCCAAGATCAGGCAGGGGCAGGAAACACCATATATTTT.

This chain links TRBV5-1 with TRBJ1-4; a possible D gene is TRBD1 (5 bases). V lost 6 bases to trimming and J lost 7 bases, with 16 bases between them. The germline V gene has CDR1 SGHRS and CDR2 YFSETQ. This CDR3 is built from 14 residues. CDR3 DNA: TGCGCCAGCACCCTGGGGGGTGCCGGTGAAAAACTGTTTTTT. It encodes CASTLGGAGEKLFF.

This clonotype appeared many times. The CDR3 bases are TGTGCCAGCAGTTTAGGGACTAGCGAAGAGACCCAGTACTTC. Protein product: CASSLGTSEETQYF. The V call is TRBV12-3 or TRBV12-4, the J call TRBJ2-5, with 9 bases that match TRBD2. Losses at the gene ends were 1 base for V and 3 bases for J; bases not matched to a gene: 0. The CDR3 is 14 residues long.

This clonotype was counted between two and nine times. The chain recombines TRBV20-1 with TRBJ2-7; perhaps TRBD1 as D (5 bases). The V and J ends lost 3 bases and 9 bases respectively, with 12 bases between them. Germline V CDR1 and CDR2: DFQATT, SNEGSKA (reference sequence). CDR3 size: 11 residues. The DNA of the CDR3 is TGCAGTGCTAGTGAAACAGGCGGGCAGTACTTC. Protein: CSASETGGQYF.

This clonotype was detected a few times. The chain is built from TRBV6-5 and TRBJ1-2, with 9 bases matching TRBD1. With V trimmed by 2 bases and J by 1 base, 8 bases remained unmatched. The CDR3 spans 17 residues. The germline gives CDR1 MNHEY, CDR2 SVGAGI. The CDR3 bases are TGTGCCAGCAGTTACACACAGGGGGCGCGGATTAACTATGGCTACACCTTC. This sequence encodes CASSYTQGARINYGYTF.

V usage is TRBV12-3 or TRBV12-4 and J usage is TRBJ1-2, with D possibly TRBD1 on 6 matching bases. The CDR3 consists of 14 residues. The germline V and J ends were trimmed by 3 bases and 4 bases, with 12 bases remaining between them. CDR3 sequence: CASSFGQRVYGYTF. Here the CDR3 DNA reads TGTGCCAGCAGTTTCGGACAGAGAGTCTATGGCTACACCTTC.

This clonotype was counted many times. V usage is TRBV24-1 and J usage is TRBJ1-5; D is unclear. Germline V gene data show CDR1 as KGHDR and CDR2 as SFDVKD. The V gene lost 4 bases and the J gene lost 4 bases, with 19 bases spanning the gap. The CDR3 has 17 residues. The CDR3 region is CATSDPRRGDENQPQHF. The CDR3 coding sequence is TGTGCCACCAGTGACCCCAGGCGGGGTGACGAAAATCAGCCCCAGCATTTT.

The chain couples TRBV5-1 to TRBJ1-4; perhaps TRBD1 as D (5 bases). Trimming cost V 1 base and J 3 bases, with 10 bases left between them. Germline V gene lookup returns CDR1 SGHRS and CDR2 YFSETQ. The CDR3 totals 15 residues. The CDR3 region is CASSLPGQPNEKLFF. CDR3 nucleotide sequence: TGCGCCAGCAGCTTGCCGGGGCAGCCTAATGAAAAACTGTTTTTT.

This clonotype has only a few counts. The rearrangement uses TRBV3-1 and TRBJ2-1, with TRBD2 as a possible D gene (6 bases). The CDR3 has 14 amino acids. Per the germline V gene, CDR1 is LGHDT and CDR2 is YNNKEL (reference sequence). Trimming took off 4 bases at V and 14 bases at J, with 21 bases between the two ends. DNA of the CDR3: TGTGCCAGCAGCCCATCGAAGGGTTTAACTAGCAAGTTCTTC. This sequence encodes CASSPSKGLTSKFF.

The genes are TRBV11-2 and TRBJ1-1, with TRBD1 matching over 9 bases. Germline V gene lookup returns CDR1 SGHAT and CDR2 FQNNGV. The CDR3 length is 16 residues. V lost 2 bases and J lost 5; bases outside the gene matches: 9. The CDR3 nucleotides read TGTGCCAGCAGCTTAACAGGGGGCGCAGGGAGGACTGAAGCTTTCTTT. Amino acid sequence: CASSLTGGAGRTEAFF. The full variable domain, rest sourced from reference TRBV11-2 and TRBJ1-1, is EAGVAQSPRYKIIEKRQSVAFWCNPISGHATLYWYQQILGQGPKLLIQFQNNGVVDDSQLPKDRFSAERLKGVDSTLKIQPAKLEDSAVYLCASSLTGGAGRTEAFFGQGTRLTVV.

This rearrangement joins TRBV11-1 to TRBJ2-1, with TRBD2 matching over 13 bases. This CDR3 contains 19 residues. Trimming at V came to 1 base and at J to 8 bases, leaving 14 bases not matched to a gene. CDR1 is SGHAT, CDR2 FQDESV, per germline (reference sequence). The CDR3 region has the DNA TGTGCCAGCAGCTTAGGGACTAGCGGGAGTTTTCTCTATCGAGATGAGCAGTTCTTC. Translating it yields CASSLGTSGSFLYRDEQFF.

This chain joins TRBV2 and TRBJ2-2, with D tentatively TRBD1 or TRBD2 (5 bases each). The germline V and J ends were trimmed by 5 bases and 3 bases, with 10 bases remaining between them. Looked up from germline, CDR1 is SNHLY and CDR2 is FYNNEI. The CDR3 loop spans 14 amino acids. The CDR3 DNA follows: TGTGCCAGCAGTTCAACGGGGCACACCGGGGAGCTGTTTTTT. Protein sequence: CASSSTGHTGELFF. Based on the CDR3 plus reference TRBV2 and TRBJ2-2, the full variable domain is EPEVTQTPSHQVTQMGQEVILRCVPISNHLYFYWYRQILGQKVEFLVSFYNNEISEKSEIFDDQFSVERPDGSNFTLKIRSTKLEDSAMYFCASSSTGHTGELFFGEGSRLTVL.

J is TRBJ1-2 and V is TRBV20-1; 12 bases are shared with TRBD1. V shed 6 bases, J shed 4 bases, and the junction held 3 bases outside the gene matches. Germline V lookup: CDR1 DFQATT, CDR2 SNEGSKA (reference sequence). The length of the CDR3 is 13 residues. CDR3 coding DNA: TGCAGTGCCAAGGGACAGGGGGCCTATGGCTACACCTTC. It encodes CSAKGQGAYGYTF.

A few counts support this clonotype. The chain carries TRBV7-9 and TRBJ2-5, with 13 bases that match TRBD2. The CDR3 covers 16 residues. V gave up 5 bases and J gave up 5 bases; unmatched junction bases: 8. Germline V gene sequence: CDR1 SEHNR, CDR2 FQNEAQ (reference sequence). The CDR3 nucleotides read TGTGCCAGCAGCCACTGGACTAGCGGGAGTGCGGAGACCCAGTACTTC. It yields the protein CASSHWTSGSAETQYF.

This clonotype was detected ten times or more. V gene TRBV28 combines with J gene TRBJ2-1; no clear D gene. The V gene's germline CDR1 is MDHEN and CDR2 SYDVKM. This CDR3 comprises 13 residues. V was trimmed by 5 bases and J by 5 bases, leaving 10 bases between them. CDR3 region: CASSPTLNNEQFF. For the CDR3, the DNA is TGTGCCAGCAGTCCTACTCTGAACAATGAGCAGTTCTTC.

In this sample, this clonotype turned up a few times. The chain carries TRBV7-2 and TRBJ2-3; D remains ambiguous. This CDR3 region has 12 residues. V gave up 3 bases and J gave up 5 bases, with 6 bases separating them. CDR1 and CDR2 (germline): SGHTA, FQGNSA. CDR3 nucleotides: TGTGCCAGCAGCTTCTCGCTAGATACGCAGTATTTT. Amino acids: CASSFSLDTQYF.

The chain recombines TRBV20-1 with TRBJ2-7; no firm D call. Germline values: CDR1 DFQATT, CDR2 SNEGSKA (reference sequence). Trimming cost V 0 bases and J 4 bases, with 13 bases left between them. This CDR3 has 14 amino acids. As DNA, the CDR3 is TGCAGTGCTAGAGATTCCGAAGGGATTTACGAGCAGTACTTC. It yields the protein CSARDSEGIYEQYF.